This T cell receptor beta chain derives from a study of blood T cells in healthy people across ages. Study information: Template switching retrieved approximately one barcoded beta molecule for each two T cells. Study-level results: Both naive CD4+ cell counts and diversity were greater in long-lived donors than in aged donors.

For every donor, a draw yielded around 10 milliliters of peripheral blood. The length of the CDR3 is 13 residues. V was pared by 6 bases and J by 6 bases, with 9 bases of the junction left unmatched. Germline lookup yields CDR1 DFQATT and CDR2 SNEGSKA (reference sequence). Alongside a J-beta primer mix, a sample-barcoded 5' primer served in a second PCR lasting about 7 to 11 cycles. Template switching added a 12-random-nucleotide identifier to every cDNA molecule. TCRdb reanalysed the 5' RACE reads using MiXCR and keeps one entry per CDR3 protein. In the table there are some 1.7 million distinct CDR3 sequences, 28% of which are singletons. Comment on this clonotype: The antigen is not known.

The specimen sequenced was blood. The receptor comes from a woman aged 25 to 39 in good health. This chain uses TRBV20-1 with TRBJ2-3; 7 bases are shared with TRBD2. The CDR3 DNA sequence: TGCAGTGCCCCGGTGGGGGGGACCGATACGCAGTATTTT. Encoded protein: CSAPVGGTDTQYF.